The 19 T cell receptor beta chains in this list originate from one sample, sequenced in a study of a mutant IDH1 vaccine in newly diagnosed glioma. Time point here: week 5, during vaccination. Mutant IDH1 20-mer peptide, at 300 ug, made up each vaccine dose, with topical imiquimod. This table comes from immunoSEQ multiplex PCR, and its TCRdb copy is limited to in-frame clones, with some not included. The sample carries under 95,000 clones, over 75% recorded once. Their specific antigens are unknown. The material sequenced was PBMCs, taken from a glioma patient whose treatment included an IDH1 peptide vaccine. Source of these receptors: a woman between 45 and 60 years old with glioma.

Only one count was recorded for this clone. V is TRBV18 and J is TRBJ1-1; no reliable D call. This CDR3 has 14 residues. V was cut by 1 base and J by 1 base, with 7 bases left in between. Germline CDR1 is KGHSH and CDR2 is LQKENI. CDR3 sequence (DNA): TGTGCCAGCTCACCACTTAACGGGAACACTGAAGCTTTCTTT. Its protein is CASSPLNGNTEAFF.

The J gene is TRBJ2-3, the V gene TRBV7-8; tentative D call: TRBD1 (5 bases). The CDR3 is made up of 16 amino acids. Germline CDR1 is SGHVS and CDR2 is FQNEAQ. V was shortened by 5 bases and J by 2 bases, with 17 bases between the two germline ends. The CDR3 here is CASSDRAYGATDTQYF. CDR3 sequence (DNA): TGTGCCAGCAGCGACCGGGCGTATGGGGCCACAGATACGCAGTATTTT.

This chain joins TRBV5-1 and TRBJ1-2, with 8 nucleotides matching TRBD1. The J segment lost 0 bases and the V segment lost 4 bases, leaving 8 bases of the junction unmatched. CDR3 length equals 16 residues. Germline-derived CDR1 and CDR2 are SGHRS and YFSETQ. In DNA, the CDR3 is TGCGCCAGCAGCATGGGACAGGTTGCTGCTAACTATGGCTACACCTTC. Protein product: CASSMGQVAANYGYTF.

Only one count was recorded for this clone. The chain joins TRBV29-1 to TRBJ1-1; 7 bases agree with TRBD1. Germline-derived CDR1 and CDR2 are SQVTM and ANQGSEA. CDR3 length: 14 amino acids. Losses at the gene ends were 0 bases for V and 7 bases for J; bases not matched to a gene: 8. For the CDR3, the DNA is TGCAGCGTTGAAGATGGCCCTACAGGGGTTGAAGCTTTCTTT. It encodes CSVEDGPTGVEAFF.

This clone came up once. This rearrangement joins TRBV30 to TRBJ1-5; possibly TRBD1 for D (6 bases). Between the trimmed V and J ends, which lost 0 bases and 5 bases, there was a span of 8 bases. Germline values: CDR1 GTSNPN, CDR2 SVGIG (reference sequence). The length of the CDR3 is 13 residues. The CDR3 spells CAWSVKGDQPQHF. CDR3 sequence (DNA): TGTGCCTGGAGTGTAAAGGGGGATCAGCCCCAGCATTTT.

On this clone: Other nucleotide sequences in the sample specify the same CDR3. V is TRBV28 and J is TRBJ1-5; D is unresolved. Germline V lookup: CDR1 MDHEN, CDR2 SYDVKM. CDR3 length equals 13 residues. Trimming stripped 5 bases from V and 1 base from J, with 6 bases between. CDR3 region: CASSLDSNQPQHF. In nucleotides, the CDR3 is TGTGCCAGCAGTCTGGACAGCAATCAGCCCCAGCATTTT.

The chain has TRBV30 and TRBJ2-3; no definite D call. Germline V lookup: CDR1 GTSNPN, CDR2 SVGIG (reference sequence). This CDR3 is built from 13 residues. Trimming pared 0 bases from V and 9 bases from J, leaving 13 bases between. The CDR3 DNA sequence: TGTGCCTGGAGTGTAGAAGGCAGTAGGACGCAGTATTTT. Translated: CAWSVEGSRTQYF. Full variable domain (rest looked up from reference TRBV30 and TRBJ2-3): SQTIHQWPATLVQPVGSPLSLECTVEGTSNPNLYWYRQAAGRGLQLLFYSVGIGQISSEVPQNLSASRPQDRQFILSSKKLLLSDSGFYLCAWSVEGSRTQYFGPGTRLTVL.

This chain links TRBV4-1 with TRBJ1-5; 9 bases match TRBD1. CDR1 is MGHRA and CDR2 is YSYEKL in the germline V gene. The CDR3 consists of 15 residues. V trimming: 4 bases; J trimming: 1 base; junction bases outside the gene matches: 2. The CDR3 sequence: CASSPDRGSNQPQHF. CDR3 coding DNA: TGCGCCAGCAGCCCCGACAGGGGGAGCAATCAGCCCCAGCATTTT.

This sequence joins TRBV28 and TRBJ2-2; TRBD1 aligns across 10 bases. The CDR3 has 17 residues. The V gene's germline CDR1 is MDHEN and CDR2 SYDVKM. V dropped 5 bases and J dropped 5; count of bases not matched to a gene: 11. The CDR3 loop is CASSERRQGARTGELFF. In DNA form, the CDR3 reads TGTGCCAGCAGTGAACGGAGACAGGGGGCGCGGACCGGGGAGCTGTTTTTT.

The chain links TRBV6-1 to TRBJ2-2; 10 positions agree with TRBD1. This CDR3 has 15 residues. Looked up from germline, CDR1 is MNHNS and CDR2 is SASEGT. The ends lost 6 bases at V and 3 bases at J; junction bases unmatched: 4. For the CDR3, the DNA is TGTGCCAGCAGCCTAGACAGGGGGCACACCGGGGAGCTGTTTTTT. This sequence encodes CASSLDRGHTGELFF.

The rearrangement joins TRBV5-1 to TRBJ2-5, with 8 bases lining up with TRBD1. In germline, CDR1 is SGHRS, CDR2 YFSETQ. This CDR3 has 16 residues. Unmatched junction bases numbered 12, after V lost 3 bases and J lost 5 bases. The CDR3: CASSSGTGVAIETQYF. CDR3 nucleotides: TGCGCCAGCAGCTCCGGGACAGGCGTTGCAATCGAGACCCAGTACTTC.

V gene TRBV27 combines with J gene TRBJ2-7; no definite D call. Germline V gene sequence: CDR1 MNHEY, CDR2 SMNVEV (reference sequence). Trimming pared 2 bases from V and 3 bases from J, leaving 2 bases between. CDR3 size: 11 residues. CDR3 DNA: TGTGCCAGCAGTTTAGGCTACGAGCAGTACTTC. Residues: CASSLGYEQYF.

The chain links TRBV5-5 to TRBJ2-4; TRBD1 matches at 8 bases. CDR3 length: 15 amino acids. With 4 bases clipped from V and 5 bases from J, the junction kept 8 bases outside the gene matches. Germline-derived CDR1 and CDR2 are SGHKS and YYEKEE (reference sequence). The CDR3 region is CASSTTTGDQNIQYF. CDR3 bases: TGTGCCAGCAGCACCACGACAGGGGACCAAAACATTCAGTACTTC.

CDR3 protein: CASSPWTGGTGELFF. The CDR3 DNA reads as TGTGCCAGCAGCCCCTGGACAGGGGGCACCGGGGAGCTGTTTTTT. The chain is built from TRBV14 and TRBJ2-2; TRBD1 aligns across 10 bases. CDR1 and CDR2 (germline): SGHDN, FVKESK. The J segment lost 4 bases and the V segment lost 4 bases, leaving 3 bases of the junction unmatched. The CDR3 is made up of 15 amino acids.

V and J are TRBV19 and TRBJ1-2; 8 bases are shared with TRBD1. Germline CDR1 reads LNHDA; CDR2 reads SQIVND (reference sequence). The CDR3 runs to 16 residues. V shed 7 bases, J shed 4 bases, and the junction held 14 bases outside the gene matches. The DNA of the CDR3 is TGTGCCAGTATTCAAGGGCCGGGACAGGCGACCTATGGCTACACCTTC. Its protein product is CASIQGPGQATYGYTF.

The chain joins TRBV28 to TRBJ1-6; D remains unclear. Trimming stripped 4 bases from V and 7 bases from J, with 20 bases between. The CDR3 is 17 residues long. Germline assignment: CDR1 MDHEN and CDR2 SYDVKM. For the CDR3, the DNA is TGTGCCAGCAGTTCCTTCGGGCGGGGTATCTCGAATTCACCCCTCCACTTT. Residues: CASSSFGRGISNSPLHF.

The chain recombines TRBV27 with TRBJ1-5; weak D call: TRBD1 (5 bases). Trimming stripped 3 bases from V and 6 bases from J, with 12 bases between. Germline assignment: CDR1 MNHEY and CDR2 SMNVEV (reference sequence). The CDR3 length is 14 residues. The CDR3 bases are TGTGCCAGCAGTTTCGTGGCCGACAGTCAGCCCCAGCATTTT. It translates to CASSFVADSQPQHF.

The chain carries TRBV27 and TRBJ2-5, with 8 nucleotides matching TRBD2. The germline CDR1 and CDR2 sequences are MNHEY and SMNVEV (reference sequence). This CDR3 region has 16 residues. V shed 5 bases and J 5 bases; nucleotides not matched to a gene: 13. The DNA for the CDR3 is TGTGCCAGCAGTCCCTCGGGACTAGTGAGGGGGGAGACCCAGTACTTC. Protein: CASSPSGLVRGETQYF.

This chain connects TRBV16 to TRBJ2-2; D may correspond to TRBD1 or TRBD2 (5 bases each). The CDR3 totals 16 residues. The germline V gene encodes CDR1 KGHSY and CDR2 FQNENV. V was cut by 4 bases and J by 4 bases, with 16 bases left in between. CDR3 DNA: TGTGCCAGCAGCCTAAAGGCAGGGACGATCACCGGGGAGCTGTTTTTT. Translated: CASSLKAGTITGELFF. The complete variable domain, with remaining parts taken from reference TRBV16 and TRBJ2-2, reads GEEVAQTPKHLVRGEGQKAKLYCAPIKGHSYVFWYQQVLKNEFKFLISFQNENVFDETGMPKERFSAKCLPNSPCSLEIQATKLEDSAVYFCASSLKAGTITGELFFGEGSRLTVL.